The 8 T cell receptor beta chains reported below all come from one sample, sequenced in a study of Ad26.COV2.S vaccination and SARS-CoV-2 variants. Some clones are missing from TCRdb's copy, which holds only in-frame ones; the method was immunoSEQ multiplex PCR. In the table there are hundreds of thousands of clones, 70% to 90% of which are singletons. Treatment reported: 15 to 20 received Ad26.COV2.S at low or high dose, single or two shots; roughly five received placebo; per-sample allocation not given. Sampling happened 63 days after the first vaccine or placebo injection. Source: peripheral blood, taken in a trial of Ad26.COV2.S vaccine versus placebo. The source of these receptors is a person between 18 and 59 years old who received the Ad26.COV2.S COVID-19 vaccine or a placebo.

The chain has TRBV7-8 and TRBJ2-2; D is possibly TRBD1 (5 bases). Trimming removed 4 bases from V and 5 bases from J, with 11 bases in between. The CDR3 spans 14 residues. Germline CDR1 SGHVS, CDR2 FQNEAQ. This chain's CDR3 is CASSSFQGTGELFF. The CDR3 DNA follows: TGTGCCAGCAGCTCCTTCCAGGGAACCGGGGAGCTGTTTTTT.

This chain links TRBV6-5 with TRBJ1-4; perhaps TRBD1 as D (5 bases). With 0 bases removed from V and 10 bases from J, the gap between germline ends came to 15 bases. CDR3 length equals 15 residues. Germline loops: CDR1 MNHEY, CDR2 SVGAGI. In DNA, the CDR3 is TGTGCCAGCAGTTACTCGAGCCCCCCCACAGGAAAACTGTTTTTT. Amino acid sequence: CASSYSSPPTGKLFF.

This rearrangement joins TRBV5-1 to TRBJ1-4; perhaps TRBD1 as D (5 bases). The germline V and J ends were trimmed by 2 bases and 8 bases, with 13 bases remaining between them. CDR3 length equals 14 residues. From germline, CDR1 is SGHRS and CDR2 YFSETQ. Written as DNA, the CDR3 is TGCGCCAGCAGCTTATCAGGGTTAGGGGAAAAACTGTTTTTT. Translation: CASSLSGLGEKLFF.

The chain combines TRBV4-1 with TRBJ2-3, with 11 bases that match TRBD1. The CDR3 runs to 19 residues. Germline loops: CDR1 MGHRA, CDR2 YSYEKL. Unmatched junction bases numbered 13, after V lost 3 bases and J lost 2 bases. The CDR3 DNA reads TGCGCCAGCAGCCATGGGAGAGGACAGGGGGCGCGTAACACAGATACGCAGTATTTT. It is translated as CASSHGRGQGARNTDTQYF.

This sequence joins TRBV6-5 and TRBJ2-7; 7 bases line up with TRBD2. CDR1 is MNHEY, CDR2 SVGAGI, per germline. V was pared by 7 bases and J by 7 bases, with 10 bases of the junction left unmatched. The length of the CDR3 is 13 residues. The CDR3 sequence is CASTRSGRGEQYF. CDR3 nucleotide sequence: TGTGCCAGCACTCGTAGCGGGCGCGGGGAGCAGTACTTC.

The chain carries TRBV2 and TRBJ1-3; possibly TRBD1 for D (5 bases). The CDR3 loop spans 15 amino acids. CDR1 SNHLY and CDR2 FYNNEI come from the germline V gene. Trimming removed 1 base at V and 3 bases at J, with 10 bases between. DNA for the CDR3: TGTGCCAGCAGTGAAGGGCTCGGGGGTGGAAACACCATATATTTT. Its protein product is CASSEGLGGGNTIYF. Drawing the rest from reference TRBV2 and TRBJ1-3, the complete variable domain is EPEVTQTPSHQVTQMGQEVILRCVPISNHLYFYWYRQILGQKVEFLVSFYNNEISEKSEIFDDQFSVERPDGSNFTLKIRSTKLEDSAMYFCASSEGLGGGNTIYFGEGSWLTVV.

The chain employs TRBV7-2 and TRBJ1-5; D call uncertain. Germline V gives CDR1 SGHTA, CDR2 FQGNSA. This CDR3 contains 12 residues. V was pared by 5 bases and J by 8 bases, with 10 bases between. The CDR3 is CASSRPGEPQHF. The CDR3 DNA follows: TGTGCCAGCAGCCGACCGGGTGAGCCCCAGCATTTT.

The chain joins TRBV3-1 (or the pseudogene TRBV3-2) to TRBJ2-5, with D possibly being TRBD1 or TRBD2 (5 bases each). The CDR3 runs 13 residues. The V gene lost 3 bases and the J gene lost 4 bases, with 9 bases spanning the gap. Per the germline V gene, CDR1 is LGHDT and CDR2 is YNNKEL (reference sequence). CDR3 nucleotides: TGTGCCAGCAGCCAGAGGGGCATAGAGACCCAGTACTTC. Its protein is CASSQRGIETQYF.